The 8 T cell receptor beta chains reported below all come from one sample, sequenced in a study of blood T cell repertoires in COVID-19. Measured with immunoSEQ multiplex PCR; TCRdb has only the in-frame clones, and not every one. The sample lists over 30,000 clones; around nine tenths were seen once. Material: peripheral blood. The source is a human donor with active COVID-19. The donor label of this sample is uncertain.

This clone was seen only a few times. The chain has TRBV5-4 and TRBJ1-6; D is uncertain. Deletions cut 1 base from V and 6 bases from J, with 8 bases between. Per the germline V gene, CDR1 is SGHNT and CDR2 is YYREEE (reference sequence). The CDR3 totals 14 residues. This CDR3 is CASSLWSGNSPLHF. The CDR3 coding sequence is TGTGCCAGCAGCTTGTGGTCGGGTAATTCACCCCTCCACTTT.

The V gene is TRBV6-5, the J gene TRBJ2-5; D is possibly TRBD2 (6 bases). There are 14 residues in the CDR3. V was pared by 6 bases and J by 1 base, with 12 bases between. Germline CDR1 reads MNHEY; CDR2 reads SVGAGI. CDR3 region: CASRPPGSQETQYF. CDR3 DNA: TGTGCCAGCAGACCACCCGGGAGCCAAGAGACCCAGTACTTC.

The chain couples TRBV6-1 to TRBJ1-2; possible D gene TRBD1, 5 bases. Trimming left V 1 base short and J 5 bases short, with 17 bases between. Germline V gene sequence: CDR1 MNHNS, CDR2 SASEGT. The CDR3 sequence is 16 residues long. The CDR3: CASSEGGAGNLYGYTF. The CDR3 coding sequence is TGTGCCAGCAGTGAAGGTGGGGCGGGAAACCTTTATGGCTACACCTTC.

The chain uses TRBV18 and TRBJ2-7, with a possible D match to TRBD1 (5 bases). The CDR3 is 14 residues long. The germline gives CDR1 KGHSH, CDR2 LQKENI. Trimming shortened V by 3 bases and J by 6 bases, and 15 bases separated the two germline ends. CDR3 in DNA: TGTGCCAGCTCACCGGGGCGGCTGATGGCCGAGCAGTACTTC. This translates into CASSPGRLMAEQYF.

The chain employs TRBV3-1 (or the pseudogene TRBV3-2) and TRBJ1-1; possibly TRBD1 for D (6 bases). Germline CDR1 reads LGHDT; CDR2 reads YNNKEL (reference sequence). V was trimmed by 0 bases and J by 5 bases, leaving 34 bases between them. This CDR3 comprises 22 residues. The CDR3 DNA follows: TGTGCCAGCAGCCAAGACTCTGGGACAACGGACAGATGCATCCGCTGGTGGACTGAAGCTTTCTTT. Its protein product is CASSQDSGTTDRCIRWWTEAFF.

This chain uses TRBV7-9 with TRBJ2-5, with D possibly being TRBD2 (6 bases). V lost 4 bases to trimming and J lost 2 bases, with 17 bases between them. Germline V gene data show CDR1 as SEHNR and CDR2 as FQNEAQ (reference sequence). The CDR3 consists of 16 residues. CDR3 bases: TGTGCCAGCAGCTCAAACCGGGACTTCGAACAAGAGACCCAGTACTTC. Translating gives CASSSNRDFEQETQYF.

The rearrangement uses TRBV6-2 or TRBV6-3 and TRBJ1-5, with unresolved D. This CDR3 is built from 14 residues. Germline-derived CDR1 and CDR2 are MNHEY and SVGEGT. V was shortened by 2 bases and J by 2 bases, with 7 bases between the two germline ends. CDR3 DNA sequence: TGTGCCAGCAGTTACCTCGTTGGCAATCAGCCCCAGCATTTT. Its protein product is CASSYLVGNQPQHF.

The gene calls are TRBV9 and TRBJ2-5; 10 nucleotides match TRBD1. CDR1 and CDR2 from the germline V gene are SGDLS and YYNGEE. V lost 2 bases and J lost 3; bases outside the gene matches: 1. This CDR3 comprises 14 residues. The CDR3 coding sequence is TGTGCCAGCAGCGTCGGGACAGGGGAAGAGACCCAGTACTTC. This codes for CASSVGTGEETQYF.